This T cell receptor (beta chain) was found in a study of blood T cell repertoires in COVID-19 (dated by TCRdb to about 2020). In terms of the full investigation: Samples from collaborators originated in the United States, Italy and Spain and spanned both the acute and convalescent phases of COVID-19. The prospective study material was composed of cDNA or gDNA derived from T cells, B-cell-depleted T cells, or PBMCs. The repertoires were released in a freely available public database meant as a resource for research on the immune response to SARS-CoV-2. Samples came from the ongoing ImmuneRACE study (first 160 participants) plus 1,254 subjects from 6 global collaborators. Nearly every sample came with metadata listing a de-identified subject ID, COVID-19 status, age in years and sex. Deeply sampled blood TCRbeta repertoires from subjects exposed to, actively infected with, or recovered from COVID-19 were included in the dataset. Where available, HLA class I and class II types were obtained from metadata supplied by the sample provider rather than from assay-based typing. Here is what the overall study found, with its caveats: How much clinical and demographic metadata was included differed by source and by participant, and the metadata was provided uncurated.

The immunoSEQ Assay, a bias-controlled multiplex PCR, was used to amplify TCRbeta CDR3 regions from genomic DNA. Regarding the original processing steps: The number of nucleated cells in each sample was estimated by amplification of reference gene primers within the assay. To quantify the absolute abundance of each unique TCRbeta CDR3 rearrangement, sequence reads were collapsed and filtered. Productive Simpson clonality was computed per sample as the square root of Simpson's diversity index over productive rearrangements. TCRdb stores this immuneACCESS table with in-frame sequences only. Part of the clones is absent; in the studies checked, under half of the shortfall reflects unresolved V genes, and no reason is known for the rest. V, J and clone size are taken as reported in that table, and D and trimming were inferred from the DNA itself. In this sample the table shows about 60,000 clones, approximately 90% of which occur a single time. In total, the top ten clones hold about 15% of the sample.

Each collaborating institution followed its own protocols to collect whole blood in K2EDTA tubes. For TCRbeta analysis, collaborators shipped samples in one of three forms: frozen whole blood, isolated PBMCs, or DNA extracted from either of those sample types. CDR1 SGHTS and CDR2 YDEGEE are derived from the germline V gene. V is pruned by 5 bases and J by 4 bases, leaving 11 bases of the junction without a gene match. The cysteine opens and the phenylalanine closes a CDR3 of 16 amino acids. Left in the record is the CDR3 DNA by itself, 48 bases read in frame from the first base. For this clone: The antigen it binds to is not known. Base qualities are not recorded, but no much larger clone differs from it by a single base.

Sequenced input: peripheral blood. The rearrangement joined TRBV5-8 to TRBJ2-7, with 11 bases in between that match TRBD1. The sequence was collected from a human donor with active COVID-19. The donor label of this sample is uncertain. CDR3 region: CASSYDRDRGWYEQYF. Here is the DNA: TGTGCCAGCAGTTACGACCGGGACAGGGGGTGGTACGAGCAGTACTTC.